The following is a TCR beta chain sequence with its context. Antigen specificity is unknown. The germline V gene has CDR1 LGHDT and CDR2 YNNKEL (reference sequence). Trimming took off 2 bases at V and 5 bases at J, with 6 bases between the two ends. This CDR3 comprises 12 residues. The sample is drawn from a study of T cell responses to AZD1222 COVID-19 vaccine. Findings of the study overall: Only six or seven AZD1222 recipients tested seropositive at baseline. Repertoires in all cases were sampled only once the peak T cell response had passed.

Profiling relied on immunoSEQ multiplex PCR, and the TCRdb table lists in-frame clones only, not all of them. This table holds over 100,000 clones, roughly nine tenths found once. The clonotype was recovered from an adult in good health. The sequences come from peripheral blood, collected on day 0 of AZD1222 vaccination. The chain couples TRBV3-1 (or the pseudogene TRBV3-2) to TRBJ2-5, with D possibly being TRBD1 (5 bases). The CDR3 region is CASSQKGETQYF. Here the CDR3 DNA reads TGTGCCAGCAGCCAAAAGGGGGAGACCCAGTACTTC.